The present T cell receptor beta chain was sequenced within a study of blood T cell repertoires in COVID-19. Study-level information: COVID-19 samples collected from the United States, Italy and Spain covered acute and convalescent phases. PBMCs, B-cell-depleted T cells, or T cells provided the cDNA or gDNA that made up the material.

Looked up from germline, CDR1 is SGHRS and CDR2 is YFSETQ. The V end lost 0 bases, the J end lost 4 bases, and 17 bases lay between the germline ends. The CDR3 extends over 16 amino acids. Patients of the Seattle cohort, enrolled during active infection, were followed longitudinally. Original processing methods: Estimation of nucleated cell counts was performed using reference gene primer amplification. The protocol was immunoSEQ multiplex PCR, while the TCRdb copy is restricted to in-frame clones and leaves out a portion. The V and J calls and clone size come from that table; D and trimming were worked out from the DNA. The sample shows roughly 200,000 clones, roughly 80% of them seen only once.

Sequencing input: peripheral blood. The chain has TRBV5-1 and TRBJ2-7; a weak D match, TRBD2 (5 bases). This receptor was obtained from a woman between 40 and 55 years old with COVID-19, enrolled during active disease. CDR3 loop: CASSLEVGKALYEQYF. CDR3 nucleotide sequence: TGCGCCAGCAGCTTGGAGGTCGGGAAGGCGTTATACGAGCAGTACTTC.